This T cell receptor (beta chain) is from a study of low-dose radiotherapy and immunotherapy resistance in tumors. cDNA synthesis used a TRAV/TRBV-specific primer set for both chains. The TCRs were subjected to amplification over around 19 PCR cycles employing a constant-region primer in conjunction with a V-primer adapter. Amplification of isolated mRNA was accomplished via in vitro transcription. TCRdb redid the calling of the reads with MiXCR, one entry per CDR3 protein. The profile shows fewer than 110,000 distinct CDR3 sequences, more than 20% of them singletons. Per germline, CDR1 DFQATT and CDR2 SNEGSKA (reference sequence). V trimming: 5 bases; J trimming: 5 bases; junction bases outside the gene matches: 12. The CDR3 contains 16 residues. The time point is: after trial treatment. Treatment denoted: LDRT plus nivolumab, ipilimumab, low-dose cyclophosphamide and aspirin (RACIN trial).

This TCR came from a male donor with prostate cancer. This chain connects TRBV20-1 to TRBJ2-5; TRBD2 matches 12 bases. Sequencing was performed on PBMCs, taken after low-dose radiotherapy plus immunotherapy. Here the CDR3 reads CSAGFSGLAGWETQYF. CDR3 DNA: TGCAGTGCTGGATTTTCCGGACTAGCGGGGTGGGAGACCCAGTACTTC.